These T cell receptor beta chains were read from a single sample in a study of blood T cells in healthy people across ages. MiXCR, applied by TCRdb to the 5' RACE reads, yields one record per CDR3 protein. The top ten hold 25% to 30% of the sample, which has roughly 730,000 distinct CDR3 sequences, 56% seen once. Sequences were obtained from blood. All receptors come from a man in his forties in good health. Both conserved end residues are part of each CDR3. A D gene is named only where the DNA matches it firmly. Size is omitted from some rows. Given values are once, few, many or a class for expanded clones.

v_gene	abundance	d_gene	j_gene	CDR3aa	CDR3nt
TRBV11-2	NA	NA	TRBJ1-1	CASSLDPRITWGAFF	TGTGCCAGCAGCTTAGACCCCCGGATAACCTGGGGGGCTTTCTTT
TRBV7-2	few	NA	TRBJ2-1	CASSPRLDWNEQFF	TGTGCCAGCAGCCCCCGACTAGATTGGAATGAGCAGTTCTTC
TRBV12-3/TRBV12-4	few	NA	TRBJ2-1	CASSPQGSLYNEQFF	TGTGCCAGCAGTCCCCAGGGGTCCCTCTACAATGAGCAGTTCTTC
TRBV4-2	few	NA	TRBJ2-1	CASSQGGEQPLYNEQFF	TGTGCCAGCAGCCAAGGGGGAGAACAGCCTCTTTACAATGAGCAGTTCTTC
TRBV25-1	NA	NA	TRBJ1-4	CASSEYLKGSGEKLFF	TGTGCCAGCAGTGAATATCTTAAGGGTTCGGGTGAAAAACTGTTTTTT
TRBV28	NA	NA	TRBJ2-5	CASSPAVVQKTQYF	TGTGCCAGCAGTCCGGCGGTAGTACAAAAGACCCAGTACTTC
TRBV20-1	NA	NA	TRBJ2-7	CSAERLDSYEQYF	TGCAGTGCCGAACGACTAGACTCCTACGAGCAGTACTTC
TRBV28	few	NA	TRBJ2-1	CASSSTLRNNEQFF	TGTGCCAGCAGTTCTACCCTCAGGAACAATGAGCAGTTCTTC
TRBV20-1	NA	NA	TRBJ1-4	CSASGPGQSDEKLFF	TGCAGTGCTAGTGGCCCCGGCCAATCTGATGAAAAACTGTTTTTT
TRBV20-1	once	TRBD2	TRBJ2-3	CSASGGISTDTQYF	TGCAGTGCTAGCGGGGGGATCAGCACAGATACGCAGTATTTT
TRBV7-8	few	TRBD1	TRBJ1-1	CASSRMTGVIRSMNTEAFF	TGTGCCAGCAGCCGAATGACAGGGGTAATTCGCTCCATGAACACTGAAGCTTTCTTT
TRBV7-3	few	NA	TRBJ2-6	CASSLEGYTGANVLTF	TGTGCCAGCAGCTTAGAGGGGTATACTGGGGCCAACGTCCTGACTTTC
TRBV5-4	NA	TRBD1	TRBJ1-2	CASSLGFGTEGYTF	TGTGCCAGCAGCTTGGGGTTTGGGACAGAGGGCTACACCTTC
TRBV29-1	NA	NA	TRBJ2-1	CSVEGRNNEQFF	TGCAGCGTTGAAGGCAGGAACAATGAGCAGTTCTTC
TRBV5-8	NA	NA	TRBJ2-7	CASSAAPGQYF	TGTGCCAGCAGCGCAGCCCCAGGGCAGTACTTC
TRBV12-3/TRBV12-4	few	NA	TRBJ2-5	CASSSDGGYLETQYF	TGTGCCAGCAGTTCGGATGGAGGTTATCTGGAGACCCAGTACTTC
TRBV7-6	NA	TRBD2	TRBJ2-3	CASSLGFSGDTDTQYF	TGTGCCAGCAGCTTAGGCTTTAGCGGGGACACAGATACGCAGTATTTT
TRBV29-1	NA	NA	TRBJ2-1	CSVEDYNEQFF	TGCAGCGTTGAAGACTACAATGAGCAGTTCTTC
TRBV27	NA	NA	TRBJ1-1	CASRWNRKAFF	TGTGCCAGCAGGTGGAACCGTAAAGCTTTCTTT
TRBV20-1	NA	NA	TRBJ2-1	CSASHTNNEQFF	TGCAGTGCTAGCCACACCAACAATGAGCAGTTCTTC
TRBV27	NA	NA	TRBJ1-2	CASKEGDGYTF	TGTGCCAGCAAAGAAGGTGATGGCTACACCTTC
TRBV20-1	NA	NA	TRBJ1-5	CSAFDRMTSHSNQPQHF	TGCAGTGCTTTCGACAGGATGACCTCCCATAGCAATCAGCCCCAGCATTTT
TRBV7-9	NA	TRBD1	TRBJ2-7	CASSLVGQGMYEQYF	TGTGCCAGCAGCTTAGTGGGACAGGGTATGTACGAGCAGTACTTC
TRBV30	NA	NA	TRBJ1-4	CAWSVGKKLFF	TGTGCCTGGAGCGTGGGGAAAAAACTGTTTTTT
TRBV5-1	few	TRBD2	TRBJ2-1	CASSPNSGTPYEQFF	TGCGCCAGCAGCCCGAACAGCGGGACTCCTTATGAGCAGTTCTTC
TRBV24-1	NA	NA	TRBJ1-1	CATSDRRVAEAFF	TGTGCCACCAGTGATCGCAGGGTCGCTGAAGCTTTCTTT
TRBV13	few	NA	TRBJ2-7	CASSPYGTGSYEQYF	TGTGCCAGCAGCCCATACGGCACAGGGAGTTACGAGCAGTACTTC
TRBV7-9	NA	NA	TRBJ1-6	CASSITLNIDRMWSPLHF	TGTGCCAGCAGCATCACCCTGAATATTGACAGAATGTGGTCACCCCTCCACTTT
TRBV29-1	NA	NA	TRBJ2-3	CSVEPPFQGSTDTQYF	TGCAGCGTTGAGCCGCCATTTCAGGGTAGCACAGATACGCAGTATTTT
TRBV5-1	few	NA	TRBJ2-5	CASSTKLGEETQYF	TGCGCCAGCAGCACAAAGCTCGGGGAAGAGACCCAGTACTTC
TRBV12-3/TRBV12-4	NA	NA	TRBJ2-3	CASSLVQGKDTQYF	TGTGCCAGCAGTTTGGTCCAGGGGAAAGATACGCAGTATTTT
TRBV2	NA	TRBD2	TRBJ2-3	CASSRLAGVSDTQYF	TGTGCCAGCAGTCGATTAGCGGGAGTCTCAGATACGCAGTATTTT
TRBV10-3	NA	NA	TRBJ1-2	CAAQWEDSPKRYTF	TGTGCCGCTCAGTGGGAAGACAGCCCAAAACGCTACACCTTC
TRBV20-1	NA	NA	TRBJ2-1	CSARDRRHPFNEQFF	TGCAGTGCTAGAGACAGGAGACACCCCTTTAATGAGCAGTTCTTC
TRBV24-1	NA	TRBD2	TRBJ2-3	CATSDPSAGDTDTQYF	TGTGCCACCAGTGACCCCTCGGCGGGGGACACAGATACGCAGTATTTT
TRBV19	NA	NA	TRBJ1-2	CASSMSAVSGYTF	TGTGCCAGTAGTATGAGTGCCGTGTCTGGCTACACCTTC
TRBV5-6	once	TRBD1	TRBJ2-4	CASSPYWTGMNIQYF	TGTGCCAGCAGCCCATACTGGACAGGGATGAACATTCAGTACTTC
TRBV5-1	many	TRBD2	TRBJ2-1	CASSWEAGGGTGSYNEQFF	TGCGCCAGCAGCTGGGAAGCGGGAGGAGGCACGGGGTCCTACAATGAGCAGTTCTTC
TRBV20-1	few	NA	TRBJ1-5	CSARRTDNQPQHF	TGCAGTGCCCGGAGGACAGACAATCAGCCCCAGCATTTT
TRBV27	NA	TRBD2	TRBJ2-1	CASSLWLAGGGTNEQFF	TGTGCCAGCAGTTTATGGCTAGCGGGGGGAGGGACCAATGAGCAGTTCTTC
TRBV12-3/TRBV12-4	NA	NA	TRBJ1-4	CASKEATNEKLFF	TGTGCCAGCAAAGAAGCAACTAATGAAAAACTGTTTTTT
TRBV10-3	NA	TRBD1	TRBJ2-7	CAISETGQGAEQYF	TGTGCCATCAGTGAGACGGGACAGGGGGCCGAGCAGTACTTC
TRBV29-1	NA	NA	TRBJ2-7	CSIRFSDEQYF	TGCAGCATTCGGTTTAGCGACGAGCAGTACTTC
TRBV10-2	NA	TRBD2	TRBJ2-7	CASSELAGTYEQYF	TGCGCCAGCAGTGAGTTAGCGGGGACCTACGAGCAGTACTTC